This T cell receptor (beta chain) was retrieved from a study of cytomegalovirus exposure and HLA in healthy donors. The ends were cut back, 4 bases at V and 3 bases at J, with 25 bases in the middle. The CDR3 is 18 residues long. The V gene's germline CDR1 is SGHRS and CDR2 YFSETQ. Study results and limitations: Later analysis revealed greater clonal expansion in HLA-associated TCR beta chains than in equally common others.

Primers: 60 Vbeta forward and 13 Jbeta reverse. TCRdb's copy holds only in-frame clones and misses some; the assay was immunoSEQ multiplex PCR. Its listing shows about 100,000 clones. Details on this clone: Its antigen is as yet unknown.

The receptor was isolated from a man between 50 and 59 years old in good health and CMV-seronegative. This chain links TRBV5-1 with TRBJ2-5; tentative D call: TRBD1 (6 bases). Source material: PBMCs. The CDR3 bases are TGCGCCAGCAGCCTCCACGCAGATGGGGACACACTCAAAGAGACCCAGTACTTC. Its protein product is CASSLHADGDTLKETQYF.